This T cell receptor (beta chain) was sequenced during a study of blood T cell repertoires in COVID-19. With 4 bases removed from V and 6 bases from J, the gap between germline ends came to 20 bases. The CDR3 sequence is 16 residues long. Germline CDR1 reads MNHEY; CDR2 reads SVGEGT. Method: immunoSEQ multiplex PCR; TCRdb's copy keeps in-frame clones and lacks some. The sample has 150,000 to 200,000 clones; 70% to 85% are singletons. This chain connects TRBV6-2 or TRBV6-3 to TRBJ2-3; weak D call: TRBD1 (5 bases). The sequencing input was PBMCs or T cells enriched from blood (not recorded which). This sequence was found in a man between 50 and 59 years old who had recovered from COVID-19. The CDR3 region is CASSLTAYPNHDTQYF. The CDR3 bases are TGTGCCAGCAGTTTGACAGCATATCCTAACCATGATACGCAGTATTTT.